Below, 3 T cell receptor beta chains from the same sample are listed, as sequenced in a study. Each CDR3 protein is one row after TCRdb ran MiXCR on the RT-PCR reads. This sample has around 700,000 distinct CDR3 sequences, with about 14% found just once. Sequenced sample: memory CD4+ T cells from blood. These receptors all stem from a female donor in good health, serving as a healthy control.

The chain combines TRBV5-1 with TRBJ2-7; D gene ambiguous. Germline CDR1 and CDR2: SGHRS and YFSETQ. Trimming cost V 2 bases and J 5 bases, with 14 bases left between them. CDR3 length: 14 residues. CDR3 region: CASSFLANENEQYF. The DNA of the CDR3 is TGCGCCAGCAGCTTTTTGGCCAATGAGAACGAGCAGTACTTC.

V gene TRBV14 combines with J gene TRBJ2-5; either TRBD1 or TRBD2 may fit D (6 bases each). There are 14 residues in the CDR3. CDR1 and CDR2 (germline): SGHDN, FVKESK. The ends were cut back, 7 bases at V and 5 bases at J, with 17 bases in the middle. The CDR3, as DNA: TGTGCCAGCAATCCGAGGGGGGCGACGGAGACCCAGTACTTC. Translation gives CASNPRGATETQYF.

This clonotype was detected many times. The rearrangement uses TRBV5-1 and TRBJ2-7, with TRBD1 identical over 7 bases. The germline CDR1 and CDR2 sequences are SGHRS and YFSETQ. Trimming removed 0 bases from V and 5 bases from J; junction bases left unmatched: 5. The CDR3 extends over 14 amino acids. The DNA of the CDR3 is TGCGCCAGCAGCTTGGGGGGACAGTGGGACGAGCAGTACTTC. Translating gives CASSLGGQWDEQYF.